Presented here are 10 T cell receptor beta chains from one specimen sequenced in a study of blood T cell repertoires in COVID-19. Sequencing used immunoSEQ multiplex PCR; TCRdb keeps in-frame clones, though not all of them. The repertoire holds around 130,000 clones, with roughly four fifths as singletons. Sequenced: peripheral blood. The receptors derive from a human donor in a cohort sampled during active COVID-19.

CDR3 sequence: CASTGGRLVYEQYF. In DNA, the CDR3 is TGTGCCAGCACCGGTGGGCGACTAGTCTACGAGCAGTACTTC. V and J are TRBV7-9 and TRBJ2-7; D possibly corresponds to TRBD2 (6 bases). Germline V gives CDR1 SEHNR, CDR2 FQNEAQ (reference sequence). The V end lost 7 bases, the J end lost 3 bases, and 16 bases lay between the germline ends. The CDR3 runs to 14 residues.

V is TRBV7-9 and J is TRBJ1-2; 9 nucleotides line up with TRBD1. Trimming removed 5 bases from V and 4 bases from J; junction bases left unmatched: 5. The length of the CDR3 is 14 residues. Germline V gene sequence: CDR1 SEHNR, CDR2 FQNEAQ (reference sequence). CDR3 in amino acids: CASSRDRGSYGYTF. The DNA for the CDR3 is TGTGCCAGCAGCCGAGACAGGGGGTCCTATGGCTACACCTTC.

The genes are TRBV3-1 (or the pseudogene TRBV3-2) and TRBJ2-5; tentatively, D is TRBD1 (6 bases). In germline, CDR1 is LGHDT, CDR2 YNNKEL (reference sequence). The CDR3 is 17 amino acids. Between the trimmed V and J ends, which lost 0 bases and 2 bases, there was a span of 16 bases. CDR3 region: CASSQDMKQGPQETQYF. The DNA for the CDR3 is TGTGCCAGCAGCCAAGATATGAAACAGGGACCACAAGAGACCCAGTACTTC.

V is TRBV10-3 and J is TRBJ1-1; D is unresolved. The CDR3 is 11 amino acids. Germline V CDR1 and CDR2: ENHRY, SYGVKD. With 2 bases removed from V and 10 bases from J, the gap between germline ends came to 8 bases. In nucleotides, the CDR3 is TGTGCCATCAGTGAGATGGCTTCAGCTTTCTTT. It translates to CAISEMASAFF.

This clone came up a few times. CDR3 bases: TGTGCCAGTATGGGACAGGGCGGGTCACCCCTCCACTTT. Amino acids: CASMGQGGSPLHF. V gene TRBV19 combines with J gene TRBJ1-6, with TRBD1 matching over 9 bases. The trim removed 7 bases at V and 10 bases at J, leaving 5 bases unmatched. The CDR3 is 13 amino acids. Looked up from germline, CDR1 is LNHDA and CDR2 is SQIVND (reference sequence).

CDR3: CASSGMGTPTYGYTF. The CDR3 DNA reads as TGTGCCAGCAGTGGCATGGGGACACCAACCTATGGCTACACCTTC. This sequence joins TRBV2 and TRBJ1-2; TRBD1 might be the D (6 bases). Germline CDR1 and CDR2: SNHLY and FYNNEI. The germline V and J ends were trimmed by 4 bases and 4 bases, with 16 bases remaining between them. The CDR3 has 15 amino acids.

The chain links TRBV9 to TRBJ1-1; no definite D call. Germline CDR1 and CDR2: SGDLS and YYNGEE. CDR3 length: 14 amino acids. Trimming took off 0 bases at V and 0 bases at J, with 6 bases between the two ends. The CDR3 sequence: CASSVGSMNTEAFF. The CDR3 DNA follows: TGTGCCAGCAGCGTAGGGAGCATGAACACTGAAGCTTTCTTT.

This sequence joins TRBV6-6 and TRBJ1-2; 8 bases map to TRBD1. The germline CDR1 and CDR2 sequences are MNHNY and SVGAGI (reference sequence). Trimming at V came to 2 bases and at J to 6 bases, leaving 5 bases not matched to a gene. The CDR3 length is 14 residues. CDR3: CASSYRGQVDGYTF. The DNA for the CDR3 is TGTGCCAGCAGTTACCGGGGACAGGTGGATGGCTACACCTTC.

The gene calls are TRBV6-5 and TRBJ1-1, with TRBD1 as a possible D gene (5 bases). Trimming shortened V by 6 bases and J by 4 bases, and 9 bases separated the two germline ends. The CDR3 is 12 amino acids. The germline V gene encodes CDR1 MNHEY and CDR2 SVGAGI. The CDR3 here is CASSSQGTEAFF. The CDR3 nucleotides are TGTGCCAGCAGCTCTCAGGGCACTGAAGCTTTCTTT.

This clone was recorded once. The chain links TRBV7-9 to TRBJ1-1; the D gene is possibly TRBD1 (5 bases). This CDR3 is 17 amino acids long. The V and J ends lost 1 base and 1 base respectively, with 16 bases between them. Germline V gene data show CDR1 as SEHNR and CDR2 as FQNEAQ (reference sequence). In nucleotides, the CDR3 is TGTGCCAGCAGCTTAGATCTAGGTGGGGGGGGGAACACTGAAGCTTTCTTT. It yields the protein CASSLDLGGGGNTEAFF.